The TCR beta chain under discussion was sequenced for a study of T cells in Graves' hyperthyroidism and ophthalmopathy. This clonotype has a count of ten or more. TCR beta CDR3 regions were amplified from RNA. In the first-round RT-PCR of the TCR CDR3, the HTBI primer set was used. TCRdb independently ran MiXCR on the multiplex PCR reads; one entry per CDR3 protein. The sample shows around 350,000 distinct CDR3 sequences, roughly 15% of them seen only once. Sequencing input: blood. This clonotype was obtained from a woman aged 60-70 years with Graves' ophthalmopathy.

CDR3 coding DNA: TGTGCCAGCAGTGCGCGTTGGGGGAGTAGCGAGGCTAATACGCAGTATTTT. It translates to CASSARWGSSEANTQYF. The chain uses TRBV12-3 or TRBV12-4 and TRBJ2-3; D is tentatively TRBD1 or TRBD2 (5 bases each). The V end lost 5 bases, the J end lost 7 bases, and 25 bases lay between the germline ends. This CDR3 spans 17 amino acids.